This T cell receptor (beta chain) is from a study of T cell responses to AZD1222 COVID-19 vaccine. Germline CDR1 and CDR2: LGHDT and YNNKEL (reference sequence). This CDR3 has 14 amino acids. V shed 5 bases, J shed 2 bases, and the junction held 6 bases outside the gene matches. The protocol was immunoSEQ multiplex PCR, while the TCRdb copy is restricted to in-frame clones and leaves out a portion. The repertoire includes more than 150,000 clones, 94% of them detected once, and roughly 1.7% sits in the top ten. This clone was detected only once. The sequence derives from an adult who received the AZD1222 COVID-19 vaccine. The sample here was peripheral blood, taken 28 days after the second AZD1222 dose. The chain carries TRBV3-1 (or the pseudogene TRBV3-2) and TRBJ2-7; 7 bases line up with TRBD1. CDR3 nucleotides: TGTGCCAGCAGCACTAGACAGGGTCCCTACGAGCAGTACTTC. This gives the protein CASSTRQGPYEQYF.